This TCR beta chain stems from a study of T cell responses to AZD1222 COVID-19 vaccine (dated by TCRdb to about 2021). Regarding the complete study: Because spike-specific TCR depth and breadth did not differ between the two schedules, AZD1222 recipients who got a second dose at roughly 4 weeks were pooled with those who got a second dose at roughly 12 weeks. Enrollment into the trials was organized by age into subgroups of 18-55, 56-69 and 70-plus years, and those subgroups contained approximately 160, 26 and 62 TCR-sequenced participants, respectively. TCR sequencing was performed for roughly 250 trial participants, of whom some 200 were given two doses of AZD1222 and some 26 were given two doses of MenACWY control vaccine.

The CDR3 regions of human TCRbeta chains were subjected to immunosequencing. Concerning the study's data processing: TCRs in the repertoires were matched against a reference library of SARS-CoV-2-specific TCRs that had been generated with the MIRA antigen-specificity platform. Breadth was defined as the fraction of unique TCRs that were SARS-CoV-2-associated. Depth was defined as the fraction of total T cells that were SARS-CoV-2-associated. Using the MIRA data, each spike-specific TCR was mapped to the spike region that the TCR reacts to and placed in a CD4 or CD8 class. Log10-transformed breadth and depth values were compared by one-way ANOVA with Sidak's multiple comparisons tests. TCRdb's version of the immuneACCESS table is confined to in-frame rearrangements and falls short of the full clone set. An unresolved V gene accounts for under half of the shortfall where checked; the remainder is of unknown origin. The D gene and trimming were derived from the DNA, and the V and J assignments and clone size from that table. The sample yields about 99,000 clones; roughly 90% were counted once. Together, the top ten hold roughly 2.7% of the sample.

General findings and caveats noted by the study authors: Participants were mostly white British, with more females than males. The authors suggested clonal diversity may have been underestimated. In the small 56-69-year group, the increase in depth fell short of significance, most likely because of low power. Conclusions about previously exposed vaccinees are limited, since just five or six AZD1222 recipients were seropositive for SARS-CoV-2 at baseline. After two AZD1222 doses, both the breadth and the depth of spike-specific TCRs were significantly higher than at day 0 and than in MenACWY recipients. The vaccine-associated CD4 TCRs covered the entire spike protein, and the dominant responses fell in regions 160-218 and 743-854. Because no day 14 peak-response samples were available, repertoires were characterized only after the peak T cell response. Reportedly, close to half of the unique spike-specific TCRs recognized epitopes lying outside the regions that are mutated in the B.1.351 and B.1.1.7 variants.

To note about this clone: Its recognized antigen is unknown. There are no base qualities to consult, and no much larger clone falls within one base.

The germline V gene provides CDR1 SGHTA and CDR2 FQGNSA. From the cysteine up to the phenylalanine, the CDR3 has a length of 14 residues. CDR3 DNA only is kept here, 42 bases in frame from base 1. V is clipped by 2 bases and J by 5 bases, and the sequence between their germline boundaries is 10 bases long. The time point label, read with the paper, signifies: baseline before first vaccination. The vaccinee samples were drawn from two UK trials, COV001 and COV002, one of which was a single-blind randomized controlled phase 2/3 trial testing AZD1222 (ChAdOx1 nCoV-19) in healthy adults. Trial participant PBMC samples were collected at day 0 and day 28 after the second dose for TCRbeta chain sequencing.

The sequencing here drew on peripheral blood, taken on day 0 of AZD1222 vaccination. Recombination joined TRBV7-2 with TRBJ1-5, with the D gene uncertain. The sequence came from an adult in good health. CDR3 loop: CASSLRAKDQPQHF. The bases read TGTGCCAGCAGCTTACGCGCTAAAGATCAGCCCCAGCATTTT.